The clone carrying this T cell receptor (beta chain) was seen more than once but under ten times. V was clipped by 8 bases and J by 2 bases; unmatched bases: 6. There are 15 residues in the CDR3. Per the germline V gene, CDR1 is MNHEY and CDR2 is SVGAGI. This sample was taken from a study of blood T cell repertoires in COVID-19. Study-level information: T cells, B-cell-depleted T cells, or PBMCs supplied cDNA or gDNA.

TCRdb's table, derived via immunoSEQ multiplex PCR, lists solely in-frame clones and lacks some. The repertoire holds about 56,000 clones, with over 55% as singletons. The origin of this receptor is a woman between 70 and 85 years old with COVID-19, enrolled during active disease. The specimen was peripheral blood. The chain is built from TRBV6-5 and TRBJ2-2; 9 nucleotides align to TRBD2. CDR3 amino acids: CASSSGTFNTGELFF. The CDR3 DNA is TGTGCCAGCTCTAGCGGGACCTTCAACACCGGGGAGCTGTTTTTT.